These 16 T cell receptor beta chains share one sample of origin, sequenced in a study of OX40 agonist ivuxolimab in advanced cancers. Repertoires were generated with immunoSEQ multiplex PCR, while TCRdb's copy carries only in-frame clones and drops some. The data contain over 40,000 clones, about 86% of them singletons. The material was CD4+ or CD8+ T cells sorted from blood, obtained in a trial of the OX40 agonist ivuxolimab. Receptors originate from an adult with an advanced solid tumor such as melanoma, head and neck, liver or kidney cancer.

CDR3 sequence reads: CASSDQTTGSYEQYF. The CDR3 bases are TGTGCCAGCAGTGACCAAACAACAGGTTCCTACGAGCAGTACTTC. V usage is TRBV2 and J usage is TRBJ2-7; TRBD1 might be the D (5 bases). This CDR3 has 15 amino acids. Germline CDR1 reads SNHLY; CDR2 reads FYNNEI. Trimming left V 3 bases short and J 1 base short, with 13 bases between.

The chain has TRBV18 and TRBJ2-1; 7 nucleotides align to TRBD1. Germline assignment: CDR1 KGHSH and CDR2 LQKENI. The CDR3 runs to 14 residues. Trimming removed 6 bases from V and 4 bases from J; junction bases left unmatched: 6. Here the CDR3 DNA reads TGTGCCAGCTCTCATAGGGACAGTTACAATGAGCAGTTCTTC. Amino acids: CASSHRDSYNEQFF.

V and J are TRBV5-1 and TRBJ2-3; 8 nucleotides align to TRBD1. The germline gives CDR1 SGHRS, CDR2 YFSETQ. The junction had 7 bases not matched to a gene; V was cut back by 7 bases and J by 3 bases. There are 14 residues in the CDR3. CDR3 protein: CASGGTGGTDTQYF. The CDR3 DNA reads as TGCGCCAGCGGGGGGACAGGTGGGACAGATACGCAGTATTTT.

This clone has more than one count but fewer than ten. The chain has TRBV16 and TRBJ1-6; the D gene is possibly TRBD1 (6 bases). This CDR3 comprises 14 residues. The V end was cut by 8 bases, the J end by 7 bases, with 15 bases between. The germline gives CDR1 KGHSY, CDR2 FQNENV. In DNA form, the CDR3 reads TGTGCCAGCGCAAAGGGTCAGGGGAATTCACCCCTCCACTTT. Amino acids: CASAKGQGNSPLHF.

There are a few counts of this clone. The rearrangement links TRBV5-1 to TRBJ1-1; 7 nucleotides match TRBD1. V dropped 0 bases and J dropped 4; count of bases not matched to a gene: 3. Germline lookup yields CDR1 SGHRS and CDR2 YFSETQ. The CDR3 contains 14 residues. This chain's CDR3 is CASSLGQGGTEAFF. The CDR3 region has the DNA TGCGCCAGCAGCTTGGGACAGGGAGGCACTGAAGCTTTCTTT.

The chain links TRBV9 to TRBJ2-1, with D unresolved. This CDR3 has 16 residues. Germline CDR1 is SGDLS and CDR2 is YYNGEE. Between the trimmed V and J ends, which lost 0 bases and 5 bases, there was a span of 15 bases. In nucleotides, the CDR3 is TGTGCCAGCAGCGTAGCTCTCGCTCAGGCAGACAATGAGCAGTTCTTC. This translates into CASSVALAQADNEQFF.

This chain connects TRBV7-3 to TRBJ1-3; 10 positions match TRBD1. There are 15 residues in the CDR3. Losses at the gene ends were 3 bases for V and 5 bases for J; bases not matched to a gene: 4. Germline values: CDR1 SGHTA, CDR2 FQGTGA. CDR3 nucleotides: TGTGCCAGCAGCTTCGGGACAGGGGAGAGAAACACCATATATTTT. Encoded protein: CASSFGTGERNTIYF.

This clone is medium-sized by share. This sequence joins TRBV29-1 and TRBJ1-5; 9 bases are a match to TRBD1. There are 14 residues in the CDR3. V lost 6 bases, J lost 6 bases, and 9 bases stayed unmatched. CDR1 and CDR2 (germline): SQVTM, ANQGSEA. The CDR3 sequence is CSVRQGGQGQPQHF. CDR3 DNA: TGCAGCGTCAGACAGGGGGGCCAAGGTCAGCCCCAGCATTTT. The variable domain in full, with the rest retrieved from reference TRBV29-1 and TRBJ1-5, is SAVISQKPSRDICQRGTSLTIQCQVDSQVTMMFWYRQQPGQSLTLIATANQGSEATYESGFVIDKFPISRPNLTFSTLTVSNMSPEDSSIYLCSVRQGGQGQPQHFGDGTRLSIL.

V usage is TRBV9 and J usage is TRBJ1-4, with TRBD1 as a possible D gene (6 bases). CDR3 length: 14 residues. Germline CDR1 and CDR2: SGDLS and YYNGEE. Trimming shortened V by 3 bases and J by 8 bases, and 14 bases separated the two germline ends. This chain's CDR3 is CASSAPGAGEKLFF. DNA of the CDR3: TGTGCCAGCAGCGCCCCGGGGGCTGGCGAAAAACTGTTTTTT.

This rearrangement joins TRBV6-6 to TRBJ1-5; D is undetermined. The V gene's germline CDR1 is MNHNY and CDR2 SVGAGI (reference sequence). V lost 5 bases, J lost 0 bases, and 5 bases lay in between. CDR3 size: 13 residues. DNA of the CDR3: TGTGCCAGCAGTGACCATAGCAATCAGCCCCAGCATTTT. Its protein product is CASSDHSNQPQHF.

The rearrangement uses TRBV11-3 and TRBJ1-6; no reliable D call. V lost 1 base and J 9 bases, leaving 4 bases between the germline ends. Germline V lookup: CDR1 SGHNT, CDR2 YENEEA. This CDR3 region has 12 residues. The CDR3: CASSLGSSPLHF. The CDR3 bases are TGTGCCAGCAGCTTAGGTTCTTCACCCCTCCACTTT.

The sample holds a few counts of this clone. The chain employs TRBV10-1 and TRBJ2-4, with a tentative D call TRBD2 (6 bases). Trimming shortened V by 7 bases and J by 6 bases, and 13 bases separated the two germline ends. Germline CDR1 and CDR2: WNHNN and SYGVQD (reference sequence). The CDR3 length is 13 residues. The CDR3 sequence is CASNGGPRNIQYF. In nucleotides, the CDR3 is TGCGCCAGCAATGGAGGGCCTAGAAACATTCAGTACTTC.

V is TRBV5-6 and J is TRBJ2-7; no definite D call. The CDR3 contains 13 residues. The germline gives CDR1 SGHDT, CDR2 YYEEEE. The ends were cut back, 4 bases at V and 4 bases at J, with 12 bases in the middle. The chain's CDR3 is CASSPWVGYEQYF. The CDR3 DNA sequence: TGTGCCAGCAGCCCCTGGGTTGGATACGAGCAGTACTTC.

CDR3 protein: CASSWGQQLGTGELFF. DNA for the CDR3: TGCGCCAGCAGCTGGGGCCAGCAGCTAGGGACCGGGGAGCTGTTTTTT. The rearrangement joins TRBV5-1 to TRBJ2-2; a possible D gene is TRBD1 (5 bases). Germline values: CDR1 SGHRS, CDR2 YFSETQ. The V gene lost 3 bases and the J gene lost 5 bases, with 17 bases spanning the gap. The CDR3 runs to 16 residues.

This sequence joins TRBV6-6 and TRBJ2-7, with D possibly called TRBD1 or TRBD2 (5 bases each). The CDR3 has 13 amino acids. Trimming left V 3 bases short and J 3 bases short, with 9 bases between. Germline CDR1 and CDR2: MNHNY and SVGAGI (reference sequence). The CDR3 is CASSYGGLYEQYF. The CDR3 nucleotides read TGTGCCAGCAGTTATGGGGGTCTCTACGAGCAGTACTTC.

The gene calls are TRBV7-2 and TRBJ2-2, with D perhaps matching TRBD2 (6 bases). The germline V gene has CDR1 SGHTA and CDR2 FQGNSA. CDR3 length equals 16 residues. V was shortened by 0 bases and J by 7 bases, with 15 bases between the two germline ends. CDR3 bases: TGTGCCAGCAGCTTAGCCGCGAGCCTAGCGAGCGGGGAGCTGTTTTTT. Protein sequence: CASSLAASLASGELFF. The variable domain in full, completed from reference TRBV7-2 and TRBJ2-2, reads GAGVSQSPSNKVTEKGKDVELRCDPISGHTALYWYRQSLGQGLEFLIYFQGNSAPDKSGLPSDRFSAERTGGSVSTLTIQRTQQEDSAVYLCASSLAASLASGELFFGEGSRLTVL.